One and the same sample provided the 21 T cell receptor beta chains below, sequenced in a study of cytotoxic CD8 clonotypes in ibrutinib-treated CLL. Sequencing was performed with immunoSEQ multiplex PCR; in TCRdb, only in-frame clones are kept and a portion is missing. Here the sample spans roughly 200,000 clones, more than 70% being singletons. The specimen comprised PBMCs, sampled after 12 months of ibrutinib treatment. The receptors stem from a human donor with chronic lymphocytic leukemia.

The rearrangement uses TRBV5-6 and TRBJ2-7; 9 nucleotides match TRBD2. The length of the CDR3 is 17 residues. V shed 0 bases, J shed 0 bases, and the junction held 7 bases outside the gene matches. Germline CDR1 reads SGHDT; CDR2 reads YYEEEE. The CDR3 region has the DNA TGTGCCAGCAGCTTGGCATGGACTAGCGAAAGCTCCTACGAGCAGTACTTC. Protein: CASSLAWTSESSYEQYF.

This clone was seen only once. The gene calls are TRBV18 and TRBJ1-5; 7 positions match TRBD1. The CDR3 is made up of 15 amino acids. V dropped 3 bases and J dropped 4; count of bases not matched to a gene: 6. Germline V gene data show CDR1 as KGHSH and CDR2 as LQKENI. In DNA, the CDR3 is TGTGCCAGCTCACCTCAAGGGACAGATAATCAGCCCCAGCATTTT. This gives the protein CASSPQGTDNQPQHF.

The rearrangement uses TRBV5-1 and TRBJ2-3; the D gene is possibly TRBD2 (6 bases). The CDR3 extends over 14 amino acids. CDR1 SGHRS and CDR2 YFSETQ come from the germline V gene. Trimming stripped 7 bases from V and 0 bases from J, with 12 bases between. This chain's CDR3 is CASGLGGSTDTQYF. The CDR3 DNA sequence: TGCGCCAGCGGCCTCGGAGGGAGCACAGATACGCAGTATTTT.

The genes are TRBV5-1 and TRBJ2-1; D ambiguous. The CDR3 is 15 residues long. The V end was cut by 0 bases, the J end by 1 base, with 8 bases between. Germline V gene sequence: CDR1 SGHRS, CDR2 YFSETQ. CDR3 nucleotide sequence: TGCGCCAGCAGCTTGGAGTGGGATTCCTACAATGAGCAGTTCTTC. Amino acid sequence: CASSLEWDSYNEQFF.

The chain combines TRBV5-6 with TRBJ1-4, with 10 bases identical to TRBD1. The length of the CDR3 is 16 residues. Germline values: CDR1 SGHDT, CDR2 YYEEEE. V dropped 5 bases and J dropped 3; count of bases not matched to a gene: 7. The CDR3 DNA reads as TGTGCCAGCAGGAGGACAGGGGGAACACCTAATGAAAAACTGTTTTTT. This gives the protein CASRRTGGTPNEKLFF.

With regard to this clone: The junction departs from the called germline gene at one end, perhaps through a read error. The chain recombines TRBV7-9 with TRBJ2-1; the match to TRBD2 covers 9 bases. Germline V gives CDR1 SEHNR, CDR2 FQNEAQ (reference sequence). This CDR3 spans 18 amino acids. In DNA, the CDR3 is TGTGCCAGCAGCTCCCTCACCCCCCGAGCGGAGCGGGAGGCCCGGGGGATCTTC. Its protein is CASSSLTPRAEREARGIF.

The count of this clone is one. V and J are TRBV6-4 and TRBJ2-7; 11 bases agree with TRBD1. The germline V gene has CDR1 MRHNA and CDR2 SNTAGT. This CDR3 contains 14 residues. The V and J ends lost 5 bases and 4 bases, in that order; junction bases with no gene match: 4. The CDR3 DNA reads TGTGCCAGCAGTTGGACAGGGGGCAGTTACGAGCAGTACTTC. Translated, it gives CASSWTGGSYEQYF.

This clone was recorded a few times. This chain links TRBV5-4 with TRBJ1-5, with unresolved D. The V end lost 0 bases, the J end lost 0 bases, and 4 bases lay between the germline ends. The CDR3 loop spans 14 amino acids. Looked up from germline, CDR1 is SGHNT and CDR2 is YYREEE (reference sequence). CDR3 sequence reads: CASSLVGSNQPQHF. CDR3 DNA: TGTGCCAGCAGCTTGGTAGGTAGCAATCAGCCCCAGCATTTT.

The chain recombines TRBV29-1 with TRBJ1-3, with D hard to call. The V end lost 8 bases, the J end lost 0 bases, and 11 bases lay between the germline ends. The CDR3 length is 13 residues. From germline, CDR1 is SQVTM and CDR2 ANQGSEA. The CDR3 spells CSIGEFSGNTIYF. CDR3 bases: TGCAGCATTGGAGAGTTCTCTGGAAACACCATATATTTT.

This clone was picked up one time. The V call is TRBV5-1, the J call TRBJ2-5, with a weak D call TRBD1 (6 bases). Germline CDR1 and CDR2: SGHRS and YFSETQ. The length of the CDR3 is 15 residues. Trimming took off 3 bases at V and 4 bases at J, with 16 bases between the two ends. The CDR3 here is CASSSHETGIETQYF. DNA of the CDR3: TGCGCCAGCAGCTCCCACGAAACAGGGATAGAGACCCAGTACTTC.

CDR3 in DNA: TGTGCCAGCGAGGGCCGGTTCTCTGGGGCCAACGTCCTGACTTTC. It encodes CASEGRFSGANVLTF. The chain carries TRBV6-5 and TRBJ2-6; perhaps TRBD2 as D (5 bases). This CDR3 spans 15 amino acids. Germline CDR1 reads MNHEY; CDR2 reads SVGAGI. V lost 8 bases, J lost 0 bases, and 11 bases lay in between.

The chain links TRBV27 to TRBJ2-7; D gene ambiguous. CDR1 MNHEY and CDR2 SMNVEV come from the germline V gene (reference sequence). Between the trimmed V and J ends, which lost 6 bases and 0 bases, there was a span of 6 bases. CDR3 length: 12 amino acids. The CDR3 sequence is CASSPPSYEQYF. The CDR3 DNA follows: TGTGCCAGCAGCCCTCCCTCCTACGAGCAGTACTTC.

The V call is TRBV10-3, the J call TRBJ1-2; D might be TRBD1 (6 bases). CDR1 and CDR2 (germline): ENHRY, SYGVKD. V lost 2 bases to trimming and J lost 6 bases, with 22 bases between them. CDR3 size: 17 residues. In DNA, the CDR3 is TGTGCCATCAGTGAGAACCTCATTATACAGGGCTCGCATGGCTACACCTTC. It translates to CAISENLIIQGSHGYTF.

This rearrangement joins TRBV9 to TRBJ2-3, with D perhaps being TRBD1 or TRBD2 (5 bases each). The CDR3 consists of 14 residues. Germline-derived CDR1 and CDR2 are SGDLS and YYNGEE. Trimming pared 0 bases from V and 4 bases from J, leaving 9 bases between. Here the CDR3 reads CASSVVGESDTQYF. CDR3 nucleotide sequence: TGTGCCAGCAGCGTAGTGGGGGAGTCAGATACGCAGTATTTT.

This sequence joins TRBV10-3 and TRBJ2-7; D is unclear. The V end lost 2 bases, the J end lost 3 bases, and 8 bases lay between the germline ends. This CDR3 contains 13 residues. Looked up from germline, CDR1 is ENHRY and CDR2 is SYGVKD. The CDR3 protein is CAISEATNYEQYF. The CDR3 coding sequence is TGTGCCATCAGTGAGGCCACCAACTACGAGCAGTACTTC.

The gene calls are TRBV6-5 and TRBJ1-1, with D unresolved. CDR1 and CDR2 from the germline V gene are MNHEY and SVGAGI. V shed 5 bases and J shed 1 base, with 8 bases lying between them. The CDR3 totals 13 residues. The CDR3 protein is CASSAGRNTEAFF. The DNA for the CDR3 is TGTGCCAGCAGTGCCGGGCGGAACACTGAAGCTTTCTTT.

This chain connects TRBV2 to TRBJ1-1; the D gene is possibly TRBD1 (5 bases). The V end lost 6 bases, the J end lost 0 bases, and 17 bases lay between the germline ends. CDR1 and CDR2 from the germline V gene are SNHLY and FYNNEI. This CDR3 contains 16 residues. CDR3 bases: TGTGCCAGCAGGGTAGATAGAGGGGTGATGAACACTGAAGCTTTCTTT. Protein sequence: CASRVDRGVMNTEAFF.

The rearrangement joins TRBV27 to TRBJ2-5, with D possibly matching TRBD2 (7 bases). CDR3 length: 16 residues. CDR1 and CDR2 (germline): MNHEY, SMNVEV (reference sequence). The V and J ends lost 5 bases and 4 bases respectively, with 20 bases between them. The DNA of the CDR3 is TGTGCCAGCAGTCCCTCCCGGGGGGCGAAACGAGAGACCCAGTACTTC. It specifies CASSPSRGAKRETQYF.

The chain employs TRBV19 and TRBJ1-4; possible D gene TRBD1, 5 bases. Trimming took 5 bases from V and 6 from J, leaving 16 bases between them. This CDR3 has 15 residues. Germline V gene lookup returns CDR1 LNHDA and CDR2 SQIVND (reference sequence). For the CDR3, the DNA is TGTGCCAGTAGTCCCTACGGGACTCCCCATGAAAAACTGTTTTTT. Translation gives CASSPYGTPHEKLFF.

The CDR3, as DNA: TGTGCCAGCAGTGAAGCCTCGGCGCAGTTATATAATTCACCCCTCCACTTT. As protein: CASSEASAQLYNSPLHF. V and J are TRBV6-1 and TRBJ1-6; D is unresolved. The V end was cut by 0 bases, the J end by 4 bases, with 13 bases between. The germline V gene has CDR1 MNHNS and CDR2 SASEGT. CDR3 size: 17 residues.

The chain is built from TRBV6-4 and TRBJ1-1; 7 nucleotides agree with TRBD1. This CDR3 contains 15 residues. Germline V gene lookup returns CDR1 MRHNA and CDR2 SNTAGT. J lost 4 bases, V lost 5 bases, and 10 bases had no gene match. CDR3 region: CASSSTPDRVTEAFF. The CDR3 DNA is TGTGCCAGCAGTTCCACCCCCGACAGGGTCACTGAAGCTTTCTTT.